The T cell receptor beta chain described here comes from a study of shared T cell receptors in the human thymus. The sample holds a few counts of this clone. Germline assignment: CDR1 MGHRA and CDR2 YSYEKL. This CDR3 has 13 residues. The germline V and J ends were trimmed by 0 bases and 2 bases, with 5 bases remaining between them. Measured with immunoSEQ multiplex PCR; TCRdb has only the in-frame clones, and not every one. The table includes hundreds of thousands of clones, around 87% detected once. The same data also contributed to another study, on human thymus T cells. This second report adds: Having surgery to correct congenital heart defects, healthy Finnish infants acted as the donors. Corrective cardiac surgery supplied the resected thymus tissue. Gene usage for V and J segments appeared biased in thymic and blood repertoires. Thymic repertoires overlap heavily among unrelated individuals, related research has reported.

This chain connects TRBV4-1 to TRBJ2-7; D unresolved. The sample comprised thymocytes. The TCR comes from a boy in the first two years of life with a congenital heart defect. The CDR3 sequence: CASSQDGPYEQYF. The CDR3 bases are TGCGCCAGCAGCCAAGATGGCCCCTACGAGCAGTACTTC.